The 13 T cell receptor beta chains given below trace back to one sample, sequenced in a study of graft-versus-host responses after intestinal transplantation. Libraries were prepared by immunoSEQ multiplex PCR; TCRdb keeps only in-frame clonotypes and omits some of them. The data show roughly 14,000 clones, roughly 35% seen once. Sequenced here: alloreactive CD4+ T cells from a mixed lymphocyte reaction culture, sampled before intestinal transplant. As for subset: CFSE-low proliferating T cells sorted from approximately 6-day pre-transplant mixed lymphocyte reaction (GvH or HvG direction). These receptors all come from a human patient who received an intestinal transplant.

The rearrangement links TRBV7-9 to TRBJ1-1, with 8 positions matching TRBD1. This CDR3 is built from 16 residues. Trimming at V came to 5 bases and at J to 0 bases, leaving 8 bases not matched to a gene. Per germline, CDR1 SEHNR and CDR2 FQNEAQ (reference sequence). CDR3 DNA sequence: TGTGCCAGCAGCAAGACAGGGGACCCCCTGAACACTGAAGCTTTCTTT. This sequence encodes CASSKTGDPLNTEAFF.

The chain links TRBV6-4 to TRBJ1-5, with D tentatively TRBD1 (6 bases). Germline loops: CDR1 MRHNA, CDR2 SNTAGT. CDR3 length: 16 residues. Trimming removed 8 bases from V and 3 bases from J, with 20 bases in between. The CDR3 spells CASSSTGGPFNQPQHF. CDR3 nucleotide sequence: TGTGCCAGCTCATCGACCGGGGGGCCCTTCAATCAGCCCCAGCATTTT.

The rearrangement links TRBV5-1 to TRBJ1-1; possible D gene TRBD1, 6 bases. Trimming shortened V by 6 bases and J by 3 bases, and 18 bases separated the two germline ends. The CDR3 consists of 15 residues. CDR1 is SGHRS and CDR2 is YFSETQ in the germline V gene. In nucleotides, the CDR3 is TGCGCCAGCACTTTAAGGCAGGGGATGGACACTGAAGCTTTCTTT. It yields the protein CASTLRQGMDTEAFF. Using reference TRBV5-1 and TRBJ1-1 for the parts outside the CDR3, the full variable domain is KAGVTQTPRYLIKTRGQQVTLSCSPISGHRSVSWYQQTPGQGLQFLFEYFSETQRNKGNFPGRFSGRQFSNSRSEMNVSTLELGDSALYLCASTLRQGMDTEAFFGQGTRLTVV.

In this sample, this clone turned up a few times. The J gene is TRBJ1-2, the V gene TRBV7-9, with D maybe TRBD1 (6 bases). Germline V gene sequence: CDR1 SEHNR, CDR2 FQNEAQ (reference sequence). This CDR3 region has 13 residues. V dropped 4 bases and J dropped 7 bases, with 13 bases sitting between them. The CDR3 here is CASSSEGEGGYTF. In nucleotides, the CDR3 is TGTGCCAGCAGCTCCGAGGGGGAAGGTGGCTACACCTTC.

This clone appeared a few times. The chain carries TRBV6-1 and TRBJ2-5, with TRBD1 as a possible D gene (6 bases). The J call may be wrong; the DNA end is better matched by TRBJ2-7. This CDR3 contains 14 residues. The germline CDR1 and CDR2 sequences are MNHNS and SASEGT. The CDR3 region is CASSEQGTSYEQYF. CDR3 coding DNA: TGTGCCAGCAGTGAGCAGGGGACCTCCTACGAGCAGTACTTC.

This clone appeared a few times. The chain employs TRBV5-4 and TRBJ2-5; 9 nucleotides match TRBD2. The V gene end was trimmed by 4 bases and the J gene end by 2 bases; junction bases not matched to a gene: 3. The germline V gene encodes CDR1 SGHNT and CDR2 YYREEE (reference sequence). The CDR3 spans 14 residues. The DNA for the CDR3 is TGTGCCAGCAGCAAAGCGGGGGGACAAGAGACCCAGTACTTC. Residues: CASSKAGGQETQYF.

This chain connects TRBV5-1 to TRBJ2-3; TRBD2 matches at 7 bases. Germline-derived CDR1 and CDR2 are SGHRS and YFSETQ. CDR3 length: 14 residues. J lost 0 bases, V lost 6 bases, and 4 bases had no gene match. The chain's CDR3 is CASTGGGSTDTQYF. The DNA for the CDR3 is TGCGCCAGCACCGGCGGGGGTAGCACAGATACGCAGTATTTT.

This clone was counted a few times. J is TRBJ2-3 and V is TRBV30, with TRBD2 identical over 8 bases. V gave up 2 bases and J gave up 6 bases; unmatched junction bases: 10. The CDR3 extends over 15 amino acids. Germline CDR1 reads GTSNPN; CDR2 reads SVGIG (reference sequence). This chain's CDR3 is CAWSRLARGADTQYF. CDR3 nucleotide sequence: TGTGCCTGGAGTAGACTAGCGAGAGGGGCCGATACGCAGTATTTT.

The chain joins TRBV4-1 to TRBJ2-3; maybe TRBD1 (5 bases). V was pared by 4 bases and J by 2 bases, with 22 bases between. The CDR3 has 18 residues. Germline V gene data show CDR1 as MGHRA and CDR2 as YSYEKL. The CDR3 spells CASSRSQRKGLNTDTQYF. CDR3 coding DNA: TGCGCCAGCAGCCGATCCCAAAGAAAGGGGCTAAACACAGATACGCAGTATTTT.

The V call is TRBV6-1, the J call TRBJ1-5, with unresolved D. The CDR3 contains 12 residues. V was clipped by 6 bases and J by 1 base, with 4 bases between them. Germline V lookup: CDR1 MNHNS, CDR2 SASEGT. The CDR3 region has the DNA TGTGCCAGCAGGGTCAGCAATCAGCCCCAGCATTTT. It specifies CASRVSNQPQHF.

This chain uses TRBV7-9 with TRBJ2-5; D call uncertain. V lost 3 bases and J 3 bases, leaving 14 bases between the germline ends. Looked up from germline, CDR1 is SEHNR and CDR2 is FQNEAQ (reference sequence). The CDR3 spans 15 residues. In DNA, the CDR3 is TGTGCCAGCAGCTTTTGGGTTGCGGTGAAAGAGACCCAGTACTTC. Amino acids: CASSFWVAVKETQYF.

The CDR3 nucleotides read TGTGCCAGCAGCTTTACGGGAGAAGAGACCCAGTACTTC. This encodes CASSFTGEETQYF. V and J are TRBV7-7 and TRBJ2-5; perhaps TRBD2 as D (6 bases). Germline CDR1 SSHAT, CDR2 FNYEAQ (reference sequence). The CDR3 is 13 residues long. The V and J ends lost 3 bases and 3 bases respectively, with 8 bases between them.

This clone is a singleton in its sample. At one boundary the junction diverges from the germline segment, which might be a read error. The rearrangement joins TRBV7-7 to TRBJ1-5; a weak D match, TRBD1 (5 bases). This CDR3 comprises 14 residues. Germline V gene lookup returns CDR1 SSHAT and CDR2 FNYEAQ (reference sequence). The CDR3 coding sequence is TGTGCTAGCAGCTTAGCGCGGTGGAGGGGGCCCCAGCATTTT. Residues: CASSLARWRGPQHF.